These 20 T cell receptor beta chains share one sample of origin, sequenced in a study of human T cells and chemical hapten exposure. Total RNA was isolated from whole blood that had not been fractionated. TCRdb independently ran MiXCR on the 5' RACE reads; one entry per CDR3 protein. The sample has about 140,000 distinct CDR3 sequences, 4.1% seen once. These receptors originate from a female donor in good health.

This rearrangement joins TRBV24-1 to TRBJ2-7; no definite D call. V lost 7 bases and J 0 bases, leaving 18 bases between the germline ends. Germline loops: CDR1 KGHDR, CDR2 SFDVKD. The CDR3 spans 16 residues. Written as DNA, the CDR3 is TGTGCCACCAGCTGCAAGACTCAGATTCGCTCCTACGAGCAGTACTTC. Translating gives CATSCKTQIRSYEQYF.

This clonotype was recorded a few times. This chain uses TRBV21-1 with TRBJ2-6; TRBD1, the table's D call, was not compared with the DNA. TRBV21-1 is tagged as a pseudogene. The CDR3 consists of 17 residues. DNA for the CDR3: TGTGCCAGCAGCAAGGGACAGGGCCATTCTGGGGCCAACGTCCTGACTTTC. Translated: CASSKGQGHSGANVLTF.

This clonotype was counted a few times. The rearrangement links TRBV5-1 to TRBJ2-1; 12 bases fit TRBD2. This CDR3 is 19 amino acids long. The V and J ends lost 3 bases and 1 base, in that order; junction bases with no gene match: 11. Germline lookup yields CDR1 SGHRS and CDR2 YFSETQ. The CDR3 loop reads CASSSSSSGGAWSYNEQFF. The CDR3 DNA sequence: TGCGCCAGCAGCTCCTCTTCTAGCGGGGGGGCCTGGTCCTACAATGAGCAGTTCTTC.

This chain joins TRBV18 and TRBJ1-5; no clear D. The CDR3 consists of 14 residues. V lost 2 bases and J lost 5, with 10 bases in between. The V gene's germline CDR1 is KGHSH and CDR2 LQKENI. The CDR3 protein is CASSPNYGDQPQHF. The CDR3 DNA reads TGTGCCAGCTCACCAAATTATGGGGATCAGCCCCAGCATTTT.

This sequence joins TRBV4-2 and TRBJ2-5, with 7 bases that match TRBD1. The CDR3 sequence is 16 residues long. J was trimmed by 5 bases and V by 1 base; bases with no gene match: 10. CDR1 LGHNA and CDR2 YNFKEQ come from the germline V gene. In DNA form, the CDR3 reads TGTGCCAGCAGCCAAGGGAGACAGGGTTCAGGCGAGACCCAGTACTTC. Translated: CASSQGRQGSGETQYF.

This clonotype came up many times. The chain uses TRBV7-2 and TRBJ2-3; tentative D call: TRBD1 (5 bases). Germline loops: CDR1 SGHTA, CDR2 FQGNSA. CDR3 length: 15 residues. The V end was cut by 0 bases, the J end by 2 bases, with 9 bases between. CDR3 region: CASSLAPGSTDTQYF. CDR3 sequence (DNA): TGTGCCAGCAGCTTAGCCCCAGGGTCCACAGATACGCAGTATTTT. The variable domain in full, completed from reference TRBV7-2 and TRBJ2-3, reads GAGVSQSPSNKVTEKGKDVELRCDPISGHTALYWYRQSLGQGLEFLIYFQGNSAPDKSGLPSDRFSAERTGGSVSTLTIQRTQQEDSAVYLCASSLAPGSTDTQYFGPGTRLTVL.

This clonotype was observed at least ten times. The chain links TRBV6-4 to TRBJ1-5; no reliable D call. With 5 bases removed from V and 7 bases from J, the gap between germline ends came to 12 bases. In germline, CDR1 is MRHNA, CDR2 SNTAGT. The CDR3 covers 13 residues. CDR3 protein: CASSSEIQQPQHF. The CDR3, as DNA: TGTGCCAGCAGTTCCGAGATCCAACAGCCCCAGCATTTT.

This clonotype was seen at least ten times. The rearrangement links TRBV4-2 to TRBJ1-4; D is uncertain. From germline, CDR1 is LGHNA and CDR2 YNFKEQ. The CDR3 totals 16 residues. The V and J ends lost 0 bases and 5 bases respectively, with 13 bases between them. CDR3 loop: CASSQEQGNGNEKLFF. In DNA form, the CDR3 reads TGTGCCAGCAGCCAAGAACAAGGCAACGGGAATGAAAAACTGTTTTTT.

This clonotype was recorded many times. This chain links TRBV21-1 with TRBJ1-6; TRBD1 was called by the table and not checked on the DNA. TRBV21-1 is a recognized pseudogene. This CDR3 has 16 residues. The CDR3 is CASSTTDGTGDSPLHF. For the CDR3, the DNA is TGTGCCAGCAGCACAACGGACGGGACAGGGGATTCACCCCTCCACTTT.

This clonotype was detected many times. The chain is built from TRBV14 and TRBJ1-1; tentative D call: TRBD1 (6 bases). The CDR3 spans 16 residues. V gave up 4 bases and J gave up 0 bases, with 15 bases separating them. Germline CDR1 SGHDN, CDR2 FVKESK. The CDR3 nucleotides are TGTGCCAGCAGCCCCGTGGGGGGCACTGTGAACACTGAAGCTTTCTTT. As protein: CASSPVGGTVNTEAFF.

This clonotype was detected many times. The chain combines TRBV6-6 with TRBJ1-5, with 9 nucleotides matching TRBD1. Unmatched junction bases numbered 9, after V lost 6 bases and J lost 3 bases. The CDR3 contains 16 residues. Germline assignment: CDR1 MNHNY and CDR2 SVGAGI (reference sequence). CDR3 amino acids: CASREPGQGFNQPQHF. The CDR3 DNA follows: TGTGCCAGCAGAGAACCGGGACAGGGCTTCAATCAGCCCCAGCATTTT.

This clonotype was detected ten times or more. The chain employs TRBV28 and TRBJ2-7; perhaps TRBD1 as D (5 bases). Germline CDR1 is MDHEN and CDR2 is SYDVKM. The CDR3 consists of 12 residues. V lost 8 bases, J lost 7 bases, and 15 bases lay in between. CDR3 DNA sequence: TGTGCCAGCGCAGGGTCGGTGGGAGAGCAGTACTTC. It translates to CASAGSVGEQYF.

This clonotype was picked up many times. The chain links TRBV14 to TRBJ1-4, with TRBD1 matching 8 bases. The CDR3 loop spans 17 amino acids. The germline gives CDR1 SGHDN, CDR2 FVKESK. Trimming at V came to 6 bases and at J to 7 bases, leaving 16 bases not matched to a gene. The CDR3 sequence is CASSPTGGVLSGEKLFF. DNA for the CDR3: TGTGCCAGCAGTCCCACAGGGGGAGTTTTATCGGGTGAAAAACTGTTTTTT.

V is TRBV7-8 and J is TRBJ1-6, with D possibly being TRBD1 (5 bases). Trimming stripped 3 bases from V and 6 bases from J, with 9 bases between. The CDR3 extends over 14 amino acids. The germline CDR1 and CDR2 sequences are SGHVS and FQNEAQ. In nucleotides, the CDR3 is TGTGCCAGCAGCTTGGGGGAAAGTAATTCACCCCTCCACTTT. Translated: CASSLGESNSPLHF.

This clonotype was seen at least ten times. CDR3 residues: CASSVSGGSQETQYF. Written as DNA, the CDR3 is TGTGCCAGCAGCGTTAGCGGGGGGTCGCAAGAGACCCAGTACTTC. The chain uses TRBV7-6 and TRBJ2-5; 10 nucleotides match TRBD2. Germline V lookup: CDR1 SGHVS, CDR2 FNYEAQ. The junction had 5 bases not matched to a gene; V was cut back by 5 bases and J by 2 bases. There are 15 residues in the CDR3.

This clonotype was counted ten times or more. The chain has TRBV24-1 and TRBJ2-7, with D possibly matching TRBD2 (7 bases). Trimming took 1 base from V and 7 from J, leaving 19 bases between them. CDR1 and CDR2 (germline): KGHDR, SFDVKD. The CDR3 loop spans 16 amino acids. The CDR3 loop is CATSDFRGATREEQYF. As DNA, the CDR3 is TGTGCCACCAGTGATTTTCGGGGGGCCACCCGAGAGGAGCAGTACTTC.

This clonotype was found many times. The V gene is TRBV7-2, the J gene TRBJ2-1; TRBD2 aligns across 11 bases. The CDR3 sequence is 14 residues long. J was trimmed by 6 bases and V by 3 bases; bases with no gene match: 1. Looked up from germline, CDR1 is SGHTA and CDR2 is FQGNSA. The CDR3 is CASSFGTSGNEQFF. The CDR3 bases are TGTGCCAGCAGCTTTGGGACTAGCGGCAATGAGCAGTTCTTC.

This clonotype was seen repeatedly, ten times or more. The chain recombines TRBV27 with TRBJ1-1; possible D gene TRBD1, 5 bases. Trimming removed 1 base from V and 0 bases from J, with 6 bases in between. This CDR3 has 14 amino acids. Looked up from germline, CDR1 is MNHEY and CDR2 is SMNVEV (reference sequence). The CDR3 DNA reads TGTGCCAGCAGTTTATGGGGGATGAACACTGAAGCTTTCTTT. Translation gives CASSLWGMNTEAFF.

This clonotype was counted ten times or more. V is TRBV7-3 and J is TRBJ2-5; TRBD1 might be the D (5 bases). V lost 0 bases and J lost 2, with 10 bases in between. The germline V gene encodes CDR1 SGHTA and CDR2 FQGTGA. CDR3 length: 15 residues. The CDR3 bases are TGTGCCAGCAGCTTAACAGGGGCCCCTCAAGAGACCCAGTACTTC. Protein product: CASSLTGAPQETQYF.

The chain carries TRBV7-3 and TRBJ2-1; 10 nucleotides line up with TRBD2. This CDR3 has 14 residues. With V trimmed by 4 bases and J by 8 bases, 5 bases remained unmatched. In germline, CDR1 is SGHTA, CDR2 FQGTGA. The CDR3 spells CASSSSGGGDEQFF. The CDR3 region has the DNA TGTGCCAGCAGCTCTAGCGGGGGTGGAGATGAGCAGTTCTTC.